What follows is one TCR beta chain and its context. The sample comes from a study of OX40 agonist ivuxolimab in advanced cancers. Study information: Patients in the trial were receiving intravenous ivuxolimab every 2 weeks, at doses of 0.01 to 10 mg/kg.

The J segment lost 6 bases and the V segment lost 1 base, leaving 4 bases of the junction unmatched. This CDR3 is 15 amino acids long. Per the germline V gene, CDR1 is SEHNR and CDR2 is FQNEAQ (reference sequence). Produced via immunoSEQ multiplex PCR; TCRdb's table is partial and in-frame only. The profile shows 80,000 to 85,000 clones, 70% to 90% of them singletons. The TCR sequence derives from an adult with an advanced solid tumor such as melanoma, head and neck, liver or kidney cancer. The chain couples TRBV7-9 to TRBJ1-5; 9 bases are shared with TRBD1. Sample: CD4+ or CD8+ T cells sorted from blood, taken in a trial of the OX40 agonist ivuxolimab. The CDR3: CASSLGTGAPQPQHF. The CDR3 DNA is TGTGCCAGCAGCTTAGGGACAGGGGCACCTCAGCCCCAGCATTTT.